This T cell receptor (beta chain) came from a study of T cells expressing NK-cell markers. Study as a whole: Sorted CD3+CD56+NKG2C+, CD3+CD56+NKG2C- and CD3+CD56-NKG2C+ T cells supplied TCR beta repertoires. Study-level findings and limits: The leading position in the CD3+CD56-NKG2C+ fraction of several donors also went to these clonotypes. Dominant NKG2C+ clonotypes were found to form about 1.0-8% of CD8+ T cells in over five donors.

The CDR3 contains 11 residues. Germline CDR1 GTSNPN, CDR2 SVGIG (reference sequence). UMIs were included in TCR beta cDNA generated by 5'RACE template switching. Using the 5' RACE reads, TCRdb records one entry per CDR3 protein without DNA. Recorded for this sample: approximately 550,000 distinct CDR3 sequences. In regard to this clonotype: The antigen is undetermined.

The origin of this receptor is a man aged 18 to 30 in good health. The chain combines TRBV30 with TRBJ1-1; the TCRdb D gene call, TRBD1, has no DNA to confirm it. The sample comprised blood T cells: a sorted CD56 or NKG2C T cell subset, CD4+ or CD8+ T cells, or bulk PBMC T cells (not recorded which). The CDR3: CAWRDPPEAFF.